Listed here are 32 T cell receptor beta chains from one sample, sequenced in a study of technical replicates of blood from a handful of donors. Here immunoSEQ multiplex PCR was the method, and the copy in TCRdb shows in-frame clones only, minus some. The top ten hold under 0.2% of the sample, which has some 71,000 clones, about 97% seen once. Sample: T cells isolated from PBMCs. These receptors originate from a human donor in good health.

The J gene is TRBJ2-5, the V gene TRBV2, with a possible D match to TRBD1 (6 bases). The ends were cut back, 8 bases at V and 5 bases at J, with 15 bases in the middle. Germline loops: CDR1 SNHLY, CDR2 FYNNEI. The CDR3 extends over 13 amino acids. The CDR3 DNA follows: TGTGCCAGCTTACGACAGGTCGGGGAGACCCAGTACTTC. Its protein is CASLRQVGETQYF.

The rearrangement links TRBV19 to TRBJ2-5, with 9 bases fitting TRBD1. V lost 11 bases and J lost 5; bases outside the gene matches: 9. CDR1 is LNHDA and CDR2 is SQIVND in the germline V gene (reference sequence). CDR3 length: 13 amino acids. CDR3 amino acids: CASTGGGKETQYF. The CDR3 DNA sequence: TGTGCCTCCACAGGGGGCGGGAAGGAGACCCAGTACTTC. The full variable domain, with the rest looked up from reference TRBV19 and TRBJ2-5, is DGGITQSPKYLFRKEGQNVTLSCEQNLNHDAMYWYRQDPGQGLRLIYYSQIVNDFQKGDIAEGYSVSREKKESFPLTVTSAQKNPTAFYLCASTGGGKETQYFGPGTRLLVL.

The J gene is TRBJ2-3, the V gene TRBV4-1, with D possibly matching TRBD2 (5 bases). The germline V gene encodes CDR1 MGHRA and CDR2 YSYEKL. This CDR3 is 16 amino acids long. V lost 4 bases, J lost 1 base, and 15 bases lay in between. In DNA, the CDR3 is TGCGCCAGCAGCCCTGGCAGAGGGCTCGGCACAGATACGCAGTATTTT. Encoded protein: CASSPGRGLGTDTQYF.

The rearrangement links TRBV30 to TRBJ1-2; no definite D call. Germline V gene sequence: CDR1 GTSNPN, CDR2 SVGIG (reference sequence). Trimming took off 2 bases at V and 3 bases at J, with 7 bases between the two ends. The CDR3 runs to 12 residues. The DNA of the CDR3 is TGTGCCTGGAGTCGCGGGGACTATGGCTACACCTTC. This translates into CAWSRGDYGYTF.

The rearrangement uses TRBV6-4 and TRBJ2-3; possible D gene TRBD2, 6 bases. CDR1 is MRHNA and CDR2 is SNTAGT in the germline V gene. This CDR3 is 15 amino acids long. Trimming cost V 2 bases and J 4 bases, with 13 bases left between them. The CDR3 region is CASSDEAGLPDTQYF. In DNA form, the CDR3 reads TGTGCCAGCAGTGACGAGGCGGGATTACCAGATACGCAGTATTTT.

The chain recombines TRBV5-6 with TRBJ2-5; D is unclear. From germline, CDR1 is SGHDT and CDR2 YYEEEE. Trimming removed 2 bases at V and 1 base at J, with 9 bases between. The CDR3 contains 14 residues. The CDR3 loop is CASSLTGSQETQYF. CDR3 DNA sequence: TGTGCCAGCAGCTTAACCGGGTCCCAAGAGACCCAGTACTTC.

V and J are TRBV6-1 and TRBJ1-2, with unresolved D. The CDR3 spans 11 residues. Trimming pared 2 bases from V and 8 bases from J, leaving 6 bases between. Per the germline V gene, CDR1 is MNHNS and CDR2 is SASEGT. CDR3 DNA: TGTGCCAGCAGTGAATCGAGGGGCTACACCTTC. Amino acids: CASSESRGYTF.

The V gene is TRBV7-2, the J gene TRBJ1-5, with 9 bases matching TRBD1. Looked up from germline, CDR1 is SGHTA and CDR2 is FQGNSA. This CDR3 spans 18 amino acids. Trimming at V came to 5 bases and at J to 2 bases, leaving 13 bases not matched to a gene. The CDR3 nucleotides read TGTGCCAGCAGCACCGGGAACAGGGGGCTGTTTGGCAATCAGCCCCAGCATTTT. Amino acids: CASSTGNRGLFGNQPQHF.

This rearrangement joins TRBV6-5 to TRBJ1-1; D perhaps matches TRBD1 (6 bases). The CDR3 spans 16 residues. Germline V gene lookup returns CDR1 MNHEY and CDR2 SVGAGI. Trimming cost V 2 bases and J 2 bases, with 15 bases left between them. As DNA, the CDR3 is TGTGCCAGCAGTTACCCCCGGGGGGCTGGCAACACTGAAGCTTTCTTT. This sequence encodes CASSYPRGAGNTEAFF.

This clone has just one count. This chain connects TRBV5-4 to TRBJ1-1; D remains unclear. The length of the CDR3 is 14 residues. CDR1 is SGHNT and CDR2 is YYREEE in the germline V gene (reference sequence). Trimming removed 0 bases from V and 1 base from J, with 7 bases in between. CDR3 protein: CASSLELRNTEAFF. The CDR3 DNA follows: TGTGCCAGCAGCTTGGAGCTTAGGAACACTGAAGCTTTCTTT.

This sequence joins TRBV27 and TRBJ2-2; TRBD2 agrees at 10 bases. The CDR3 covers 13 residues. The V gene end was trimmed by 9 bases and the J gene end by 5 bases; junction bases not matched to a gene: 3. CDR1 and CDR2 from the germline V gene are MNHEY and SMNVEV (reference sequence). The CDR3 sequence is CASRAGGTGELFF. DNA of the CDR3: TGTGCCAGTCGAGCGGGAGGGACCGGGGAGCTGTTTTTT.

Only one count was recorded for this clone. The chain uses TRBV4-1 and TRBJ2-3; TRBD1 might be the D (7 bases). The germline CDR1 and CDR2 sequences are MGHRA and YSYEKL. Between the trimmed V and J ends, which lost 3 bases and 11 bases, there was a span of 24 bases. The CDR3 has 16 residues. DNA of the CDR3: TGCGCCAGCAGCCATCCCTTAGCGGCTAGCCCAGGGGGGCAGTATTTT. This translates into CASSHPLAASPGGQYF.

The V gene is TRBV28, the J gene TRBJ2-2; a weak D match, TRBD1 (5 bases). Trimming took off 5 bases at V and 1 base at J, with 14 bases between the two ends. The CDR3 sequence is 16 residues long. Per germline, CDR1 MDHEN and CDR2 SYDVKM. CDR3: CASSIIRGKNTGELFF. For the CDR3, the DNA is TGTGCCAGCAGTATCATAAGGGGCAAGAACACCGGGGAGCTGTTTTTT.

The CDR3 here is CASSLEGGGPRGAEAFF. DNA of the CDR3: TGTGCCAGCAGCTTGGAAGGGGGCGGGCCGAGGGGGGCTGAAGCTTTCTTT. The chain carries TRBV5-6 and TRBJ1-1; 7 positions match TRBD1. Losses at the gene ends were 0 bases for V and 6 bases for J; bases not matched to a gene: 14. This CDR3 spans 17 amino acids. Germline CDR1 SGHDT, CDR2 YYEEEE.

The V gene is TRBV11-3, the J gene TRBJ2-7; 8 bases match TRBD1. Per the germline V gene, CDR1 is SGHNT and CDR2 is YENEEA. This CDR3 has 14 amino acids. The V segment lost 5 bases and the J segment 4 bases; nucleotides outside the gene matches: 7. CDR3 DNA sequence: TGTGCCAGCAGCGAAAGGACAGGGACTTACGAGCAGTACTTC. Its translation: CASSERTGTYEQYF.

The rearrangement links TRBV28 to TRBJ1-1; 10 bases are a match to TRBD1. Germline-derived CDR1 and CDR2 are MDHEN and SYDVKM. This CDR3 is 14 amino acids long. After removal of 8 bases from V and 8 bases from J, the junction contained 11 bases not matched to a gene. CDR3 in DNA: TGTGCCAGCGCCGACAGGGGGCGCCAATGGGAAGCTTTCTTT. It is translated as CASADRGRQWEAFF.

This chain joins TRBV6-1 and TRBJ2-1; no clear D. This CDR3 region has 14 residues. V lost 4 bases to trimming and J lost 0 bases, with 7 bases between them. From germline, CDR1 is MNHNS and CDR2 SASEGT. This CDR3 is CASSGLSSYNEQFF. CDR3 DNA sequence: TGTGCCAGCAGTGGCCTGAGCTCCTACAATGAGCAGTTCTTC.

The chain joins TRBV30 to TRBJ1-1; D possibly corresponds to TRBD1 (6 bases). Germline CDR1 and CDR2: GTSNPN and SVGIG (reference sequence). CDR3 length: 12 amino acids. Trimming pared 6 bases from V and 2 bases from J, leaving 10 bases between. The CDR3 reads CACPQGNTEAFF. The CDR3 nucleotides read TGTGCCTGCCCACAGGGAAACACTGAAGCTTTCTTT.

This chain links TRBV14 with TRBJ2-7; tentatively, D is TRBD1 (5 bases). This CDR3 comprises 14 residues. Between the trimmed V and J ends, which lost 0 bases and 3 bases, there was a span of 9 bases. CDR1 and CDR2 from the germline V gene are SGHDN and FVKESK. The DNA for the CDR3 is TGTGCCAGCAGCCAAGATTCAGGGTTCTACGAGCAGTACTTC. Translation gives CASSQDSGFYEQYF.

This chain joins TRBV6-5 and TRBJ2-5; 8 positions agree with TRBD2. Unmatched junction bases numbered 3, after V lost 6 bases and J lost 0 bases. Germline-derived CDR1 and CDR2 are MNHEY and SVGAGI. This CDR3 has 14 residues. CDR3 nucleotides: TGTGCCAGCAGGCGTAGCGGGAACCAAGAGACCCAGTACTTC. Protein: CASRRSGNQETQYF.

This chain uses TRBV6-5 with TRBJ1-1; TRBD1 agrees at 7 bases. The CDR3 has 13 residues. CDR1 and CDR2 from the germline V gene are MNHEY and SVGAGI. The V segment lost 6 bases and the J segment 0 bases; nucleotides outside the gene matches: 1. This chain's CDR3 is CASRQGMNTEAFF. CDR3 bases: TGTGCCAGCAGACAGGGGATGAACACTGAAGCTTTCTTT.

V usage is TRBV29-1 and J usage is TRBJ1-2, with D unresolved. With 5 bases removed from V and 8 bases from J, the gap between germline ends came to 12 bases. The CDR3 spans 11 residues. From germline, CDR1 is SQVTM and CDR2 ANQGSEA. As DNA, the CDR3 is TGCAGCGTTCTCCCCCTCGAGGGCTACACCTTC. It specifies CSVLPLEGYTF.

V gene TRBV4-1 combines with J gene TRBJ1-4, with D perhaps matching TRBD1 (5 bases). Trimming removed 1 base from V and 6 bases from J, with 12 bases in between. Germline values: CDR1 MGHRA, CDR2 YSYEKL. The CDR3 loop spans 15 amino acids. DNA for the CDR3: TGCGCCAGCAGCCAAGCAGGGTTTGGGGATGAAAAACTGTTTTTT. Its translation: CASSQAGFGDEKLFF.

The rearrangement uses TRBV6-5 and TRBJ2-3; a possible D gene is TRBD2 (5 bases). From germline, CDR1 is MNHEY and CDR2 SVGAGI. The V and J ends lost 8 bases and 5 bases respectively, with 14 bases between them. The CDR3 consists of 13 residues. Written as DNA, the CDR3 is TGTGCCAGCCGCCAGTCGGGGAAAGATACGCAGTATTTT. Translated, it gives CASRQSGKDTQYF.

This chain uses TRBV5-1 with TRBJ2-2; 9 bases align to TRBD2. CDR3 length equals 15 residues. V trimming: 5 bases; J trimming: 6 bases; junction bases outside the gene matches: 8. Germline lookup yields CDR1 SGHRS and CDR2 YFSETQ. The chain's CDR3 is CASRGLAGRAGELFF. Written as DNA, the CDR3 is TGCGCCAGCAGAGGTCTAGCGGGAAGAGCCGGGGAGCTGTTTTTT.

This sequence joins TRBV4-1 and TRBJ2-7, with D maybe TRBD1 (5 bases). Germline CDR1 is MGHRA and CDR2 is YSYEKL. The CDR3 spans 15 residues. Trimming stripped 4 bases from V and 5 bases from J, with 18 bases between. CDR3 amino acids: CASSPIWGQANEQYF. The CDR3 nucleotides are TGCGCCAGCAGCCCCATATGGGGCCAGGCGAACGAGCAGTACTTC.

The genes are TRBV19 and TRBJ1-6; tentatively, D is TRBD1 (5 bases). There are 16 residues in the CDR3. Trimming took 7 bases from V and 13 from J, leaving 26 bases between them. Germline V gene sequence: CDR1 LNHDA, CDR2 SQIVND (reference sequence). The CDR3 protein is CASNPGQGTNSKPLHF. CDR3 nucleotide sequence: TGTGCCAGTAACCCTGGGCAGGGAACGAATTCCAAGCCCCTCCACTTT.

The chain joins TRBV4-1 to TRBJ1-1; D gene unclear. Per germline, CDR1 MGHRA and CDR2 YSYEKL. The V end lost 2 bases, the J end lost 4 bases, and 11 bases lay between the germline ends. This CDR3 contains 14 residues. The CDR3 DNA sequence: TGCGCCAGCAGCCAACCTCAGAGGAGCACTGAAGCTTTCTTT. It is translated as CASSQPQRSTEAFF.

This chain links TRBV28 with TRBJ2-3, with TRBD2 matching over 11 bases. The ends lost 3 bases at V and 6 bases at J; junction bases unmatched: 5. Germline CDR1 and CDR2: MDHEN and SYDVKM. This CDR3 is built from 15 residues. The CDR3 DNA is TGTGCCAGCAGTTTTGTACTAGCGGGAGCCGATACGCAGTATTTT. Protein sequence: CASSFVLAGADTQYF.

The chain has TRBV25-1 and TRBJ2-1; the match to TRBD1 covers 7 bases. V dropped 3 bases and J dropped 5; count of bases not matched to a gene: 7. Germline-derived CDR1 and CDR2 are MGHDK and SYGVNS. The CDR3 runs to 15 residues. The CDR3 sequence: CASSDPFTGDNEQFF. The CDR3 DNA follows: TGTGCCAGCAGTGATCCTTTTACAGGGGACAATGAGCAGTTCTTC.

This clone has a single count. This chain links TRBV10-3 with TRBJ2-5; 9 positions match TRBD2. This CDR3 is 17 amino acids long. Germline-derived CDR1 and CDR2 are ENHRY and SYGVKD. Trimming cost V 2 bases and J 5 bases; bases outside gene matches: 12. CDR3 loop: CAISENAREGLWETQYF. CDR3 in DNA: TGTGCCATCAGTGAGAACGCGCGGGAGGGCCTGTGGGAGACCCAGTACTTC.

CDR3 bases: TGTGCCAGCAGCTTGGATTTTACAGGGGCCACTGAAGCTTTCTTT. Protein: CASSLDFTGATEAFF. This chain connects TRBV5-8 to TRBJ1-1; 7 bases line up with TRBD1. Per germline, CDR1 SGHTS and CDR2 YDEGEE. This CDR3 has 15 residues. V gave up 0 bases and J gave up 4 bases; unmatched junction bases: 6.